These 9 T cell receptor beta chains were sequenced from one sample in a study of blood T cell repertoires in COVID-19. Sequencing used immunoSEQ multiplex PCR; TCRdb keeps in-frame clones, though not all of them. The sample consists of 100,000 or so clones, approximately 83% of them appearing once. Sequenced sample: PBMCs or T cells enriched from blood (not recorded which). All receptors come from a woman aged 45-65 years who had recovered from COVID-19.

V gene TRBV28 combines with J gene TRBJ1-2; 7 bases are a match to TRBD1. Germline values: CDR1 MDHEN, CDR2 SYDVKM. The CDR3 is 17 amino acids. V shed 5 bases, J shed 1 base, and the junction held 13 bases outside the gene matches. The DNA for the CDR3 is TGTGCCAGCAGTACTCTTACAGGGACAGCAAATAACTATGGCTACACCTTC. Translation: CASSTLTGTANNYGYTF.

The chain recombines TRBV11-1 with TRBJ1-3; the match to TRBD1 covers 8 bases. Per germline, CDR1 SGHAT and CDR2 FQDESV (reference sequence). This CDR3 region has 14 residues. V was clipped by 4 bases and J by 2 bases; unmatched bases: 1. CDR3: CASSSTGAGNTIYF. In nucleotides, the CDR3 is TGTGCCAGCAGCTCGACAGGGGCTGGAAACACCATATATTTT.

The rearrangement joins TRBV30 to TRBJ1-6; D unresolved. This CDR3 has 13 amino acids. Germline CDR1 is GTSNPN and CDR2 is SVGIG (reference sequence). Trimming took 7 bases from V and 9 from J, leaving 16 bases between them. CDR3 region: CAYTDSRFSPLHF. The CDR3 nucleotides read TGTGCCTACACTGACTCCCGGTTTTCACCCCTCCACTTT.

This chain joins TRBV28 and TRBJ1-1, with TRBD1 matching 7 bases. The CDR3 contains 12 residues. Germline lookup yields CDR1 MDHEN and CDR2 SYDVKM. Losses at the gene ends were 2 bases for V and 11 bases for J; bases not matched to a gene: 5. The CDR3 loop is CASSLQQGKAFF. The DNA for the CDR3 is TGTGCCAGCAGTTTACAACAGGGGAAGGCTTTCTTT.

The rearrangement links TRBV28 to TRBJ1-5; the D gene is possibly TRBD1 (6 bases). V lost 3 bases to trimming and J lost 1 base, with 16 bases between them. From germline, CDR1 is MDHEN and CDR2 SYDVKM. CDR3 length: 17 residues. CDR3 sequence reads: CASSFPNRVRSNQPQHF. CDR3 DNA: TGTGCCAGCAGTTTCCCCAACAGGGTTAGGAGCAATCAGCCCCAGCATTTT.

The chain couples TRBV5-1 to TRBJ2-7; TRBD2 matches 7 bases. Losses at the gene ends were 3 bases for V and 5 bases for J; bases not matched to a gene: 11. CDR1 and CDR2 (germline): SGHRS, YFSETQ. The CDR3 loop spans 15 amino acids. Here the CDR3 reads CASSWGGVLADEQYF. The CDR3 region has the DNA TGCGCCAGCAGCTGGGGAGGGGTGTTGGCGGACGAGCAGTACTTC. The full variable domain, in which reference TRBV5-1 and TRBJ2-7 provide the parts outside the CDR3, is KAGVTQTPRYLIKTRGQQVTLSCSPISGHRSVSWYQQTPGQGLQFLFEYFSETQRNKGNFPGRFSGRQFSNSRSEMNVSTLELGDSALYLCASSWGGVLADEQYFGPGTRLTVT.

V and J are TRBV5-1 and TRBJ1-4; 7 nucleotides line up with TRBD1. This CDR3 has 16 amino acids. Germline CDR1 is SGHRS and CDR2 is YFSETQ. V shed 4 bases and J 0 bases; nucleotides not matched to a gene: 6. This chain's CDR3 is CASSPSGGATNEKLFF. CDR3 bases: TGCGCCAGCAGCCCGTCAGGGGGTGCAACTAATGAAAAACTGTTTTTT.

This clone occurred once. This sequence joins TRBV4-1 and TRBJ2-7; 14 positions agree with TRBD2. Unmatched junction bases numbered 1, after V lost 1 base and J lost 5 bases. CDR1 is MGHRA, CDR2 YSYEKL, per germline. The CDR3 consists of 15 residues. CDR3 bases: TGCGCCAGCAGCCAAGGACTAGCGGGAGGGGACGAGCAGTACTTC. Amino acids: CASSQGLAGGDEQYF.

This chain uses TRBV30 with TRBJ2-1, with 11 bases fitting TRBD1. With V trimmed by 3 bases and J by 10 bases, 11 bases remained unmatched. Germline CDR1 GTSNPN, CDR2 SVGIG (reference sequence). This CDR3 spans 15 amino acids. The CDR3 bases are TGTGCCTGGAGCCCAACCCGAGGGGACAGGGGGGAGCAGTTCTTC. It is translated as CAWSPTRGDRGEQFF. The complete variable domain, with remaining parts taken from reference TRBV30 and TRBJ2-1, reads SQTIHQWPATLVQPVGSPLSLECTVEGTSNPNLYWYRQAAGRGLQLLFYSVGIGQISSEVPQNLSASRPQDRQFILSSKKLLLSDSGFYLCAWSPTRGDRGEQFFGPGTRLTVL.